What follows are 11 T cell receptor beta chains derived from one specimen sequenced in a study of blood T cell repertoires in COVID-19. Here immunoSEQ multiplex PCR was the method, and the copy in TCRdb shows in-frame clones only, minus some. The data hold a few hundred thousand clones, with approximately 88% observed a single time. The sequenced sample was peripheral blood. Every receptor here comes from a woman in her 30s with COVID-19, enrolled during active disease.

As regards this clone: Other DNA sequences of this sample code for an identical CDR3. The V gene is TRBV15, the J gene TRBJ2-6; no clear D gene. This CDR3 contains 15 residues. In germline, CDR1 is LNHNV, CDR2 YYDKDF (reference sequence). Trimming removed 0 bases from V and 4 bases from J, with 7 bases in between. The CDR3 region is CATSRDRSGANVLTF. The CDR3 bases are TGTGCCACCAGCAGAGATCGGTCAGGGGCCAACGTCCTGACTTTC.

This clone was observed once. The rearrangement links TRBV7-9 to TRBJ1-1; D is undetermined. Germline loops: CDR1 SEHNR, CDR2 FQNEAQ (reference sequence). The length of the CDR3 is 11 residues. V lost 5 bases, J lost 3 bases, and 4 bases lay in between. CDR3 in amino acids: CASSLHTEAFF. In nucleotides, the CDR3 is TGTGCCAGCAGCCTCCACACTGAAGCTTTCTTT.

The V call is TRBV4-3, the J call TRBJ1-5; 8 bases line up with TRBD1. The J segment lost 5 bases and the V segment lost 0 bases, leaving 9 bases of the junction unmatched. The CDR3 has 17 amino acids. Germline CDR1 is LGHNA and CDR2 is YSLEER. CDR3: CASSQDRAGGNYQPQHF. The CDR3 DNA reads TGCGCCAGCAGCCAAGATAGGGCAGGGGGCAACTATCAGCCCCAGCATTTT.

This chain joins TRBV28 and TRBJ2-3, with TRBD2 identical over 9 bases. Germline-derived CDR1 and CDR2 are MDHEN and SYDVKM. The junction had 7 bases not matched to a gene; V was cut back by 1 base and J by 2 bases. The CDR3 loop spans 17 amino acids. CDR3 sequence: CASSLLAGARSTDTQYF. The CDR3 DNA is TGTGCCAGCAGTTTATTAGCGGGAGCACGATCCACAGATACGCAGTATTTT.

This rearrangement joins TRBV7-2 to TRBJ2-3, with TRBD2 identical over 11 bases. The CDR3 consists of 15 residues. The germline V gene encodes CDR1 SGHTA and CDR2 FQGNSA. Losses at the gene ends were 5 bases for V and 7 bases for J; bases not matched to a gene: 8. CDR3: CASSKGLAVPNTQYF. The CDR3 DNA reads TGTGCCAGCAGCAAGGGACTAGCGGTACCGAATACGCAGTATTTT.

The genes are TRBV6-5 and TRBJ1-6; D unresolved. The germline V and J ends were trimmed by 4 bases and 3 bases, with 13 bases remaining between them. The CDR3 is 16 amino acids. Per germline, CDR1 MNHEY and CDR2 SVGAGI. In DNA form, the CDR3 reads TGTGCCAGCAGTTGGACTCGGACCAACTATAATTCACCCCTCCACTTT. Protein: CASSWTRTNYNSPLHF.

This chain links TRBV29-1 with TRBJ1-2; 12 positions agree with TRBD1. This CDR3 spans 15 amino acids. The V gene end was trimmed by 7 bases and the J gene end by 3 bases; junction bases not matched to a gene: 9. CDR1 and CDR2 (germline): SQVTM, ANQGSEA. The CDR3 coding sequence is TGCAGCGCCAGGGGACAGGGGGCGAGAGACTATGGCTACACCTTC. This sequence encodes CSARGQGARDYGYTF. Based on the CDR3 plus reference TRBV29-1 and TRBJ1-2, the full variable domain is SAVISQKPSRDICQRGTSLTIQCQVDSQVTMMFWYRQQPGQSLTLIATANQGSEATYESGFVIDKFPISRPNLTFSTLTVSNMSPEDSSIYLCSARGQGARDYGYTFGSGTRLTVV.

This clone occurred a few times. The V call is TRBV7-9, the J call TRBJ1-3, with D possibly matching TRBD1 (5 bases). There are 15 residues in the CDR3. In germline, CDR1 is SEHNR, CDR2 FQNEAQ (reference sequence). Trimming took off 5 bases at V and 0 bases at J, with 11 bases between the two ends. CDR3: CASSTTGSSGNTIYF. CDR3 coding DNA: TGTGCCAGCAGCACCACAGGCTCCTCTGGAAACACCATATATTTT.

V usage is TRBV7-9 and J usage is TRBJ1-5; no clear D gene. CDR1 and CDR2 (germline): SEHNR, FQNEAQ (reference sequence). The V and J ends lost 3 bases and 6 bases respectively, with 6 bases between them. CDR3 size: 12 residues. The CDR3 is CASSFQVQPQHF. In nucleotides, the CDR3 is TGTGCCAGCAGCTTTCAGGTTCAGCCCCAGCATTTT.

The chain links TRBV29-1 to TRBJ1-2; TRBD1 aligns across 9 bases. Germline CDR1 SQVTM, CDR2 ANQGSEA. The ends lost 7 bases at V and 4 bases at J; junction bases unmatched: 13. The CDR3 loop spans 15 amino acids. The CDR3, as DNA: TGCAGCGCTCTGGTACAGGGGGCAGTAGGCTATGGCTACACCTTC. This sequence encodes CSALVQGAVGYGYTF.

V and J are TRBV2 and TRBJ1-6; a weak D match, TRBD1 (5 bases). Germline CDR1 is SNHLY and CDR2 is FYNNEI. The germline V and J ends were trimmed by 3 bases and 7 bases, with 13 bases remaining between them. The CDR3 runs to 15 residues. The CDR3: CASSEFGGSNSPLHF. DNA of the CDR3: TGTGCCAGCAGTGAGTTCGGGGGGTCGAATTCACCCCTCCACTTT.